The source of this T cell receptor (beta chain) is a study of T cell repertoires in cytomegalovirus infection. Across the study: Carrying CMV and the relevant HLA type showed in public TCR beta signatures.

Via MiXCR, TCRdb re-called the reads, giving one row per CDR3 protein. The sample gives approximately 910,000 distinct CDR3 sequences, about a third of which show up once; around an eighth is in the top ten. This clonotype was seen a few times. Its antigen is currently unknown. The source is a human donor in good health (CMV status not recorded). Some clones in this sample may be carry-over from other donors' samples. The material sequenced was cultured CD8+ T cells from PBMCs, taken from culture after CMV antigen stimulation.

The CDR3 nucleotides are TGTGCCAGCAGTGAGTGGAGCTCCTACAATGAGCAGTTCTTC. Protein product: CASSEWSSYNEQFF. The rearrangement links TRBV6-1 to TRBJ2-1; no clear D. V was pared by 3 bases and J by 0 bases, with 6 bases between. The CDR3 covers 14 residues. Germline V gene lookup returns CDR1 MNHNS and CDR2 SASEGT.